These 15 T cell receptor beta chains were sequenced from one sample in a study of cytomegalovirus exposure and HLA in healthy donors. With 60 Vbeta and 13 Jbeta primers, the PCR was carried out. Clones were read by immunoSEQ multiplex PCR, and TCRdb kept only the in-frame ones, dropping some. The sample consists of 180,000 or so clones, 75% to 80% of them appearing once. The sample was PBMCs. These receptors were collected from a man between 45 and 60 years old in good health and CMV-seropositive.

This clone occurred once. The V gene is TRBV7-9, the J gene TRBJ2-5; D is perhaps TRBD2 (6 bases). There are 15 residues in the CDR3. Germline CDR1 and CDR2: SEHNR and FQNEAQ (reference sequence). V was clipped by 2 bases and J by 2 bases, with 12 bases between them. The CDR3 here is CASSLIRGRQETQYF. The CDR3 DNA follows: TGTGCCAGCAGCTTAATCCGGGGGAGGCAAGAGACCCAGTACTTC.

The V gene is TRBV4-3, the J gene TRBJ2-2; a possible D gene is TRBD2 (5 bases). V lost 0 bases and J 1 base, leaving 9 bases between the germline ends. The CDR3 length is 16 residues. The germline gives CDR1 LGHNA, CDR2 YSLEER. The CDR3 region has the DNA TGCGCCAGCAGCCAAGAAGGGAGCCTGAACACCGGGGAGCTGTTTTTT. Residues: CASSQEGSLNTGELFF.

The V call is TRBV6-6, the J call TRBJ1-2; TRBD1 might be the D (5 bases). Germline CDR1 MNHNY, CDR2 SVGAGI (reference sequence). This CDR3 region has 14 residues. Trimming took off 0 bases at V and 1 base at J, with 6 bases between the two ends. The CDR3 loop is CASSYSGVNYGYTF. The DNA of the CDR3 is TGTGCCAGCAGTTACTCAGGGGTTAACTATGGCTACACCTTC.

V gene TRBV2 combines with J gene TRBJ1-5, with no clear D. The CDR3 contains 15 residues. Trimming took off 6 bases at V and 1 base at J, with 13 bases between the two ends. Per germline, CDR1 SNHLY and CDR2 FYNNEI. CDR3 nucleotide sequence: TGTGCCAGCAGATTCGACGGGAAGAGCAATCAGCCCCAGCATTTT. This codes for CASRFDGKSNQPQHF. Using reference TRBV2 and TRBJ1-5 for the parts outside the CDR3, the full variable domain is EPEVTQTPSHQVTQMGQEVILRCVPISNHLYFYWYRQILGQKVEFLVSFYNNEISEKSEIFDDQFSVERPDGSNFTLKIRSTKLEDSAMYFCASRFDGKSNQPQHFGDGTRLSIL.

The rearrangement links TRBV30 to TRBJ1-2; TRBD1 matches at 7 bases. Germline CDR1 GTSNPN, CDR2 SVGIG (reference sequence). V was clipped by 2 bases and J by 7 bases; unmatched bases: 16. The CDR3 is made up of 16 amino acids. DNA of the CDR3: TGTGCCTGGAGTCCAGCCCCCTCGACAGGGTTTCGTGGCTACACCTTC. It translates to CAWSPAPSTGFRGYTF.

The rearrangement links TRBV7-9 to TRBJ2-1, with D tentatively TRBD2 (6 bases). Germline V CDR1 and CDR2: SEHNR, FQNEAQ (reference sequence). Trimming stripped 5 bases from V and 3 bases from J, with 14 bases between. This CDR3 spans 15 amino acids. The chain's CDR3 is CASSPPGVLYNEQFF. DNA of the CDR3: TGTGCCAGCAGCCCACCGGGGGTCCTCTACAATGAGCAGTTCTTC.

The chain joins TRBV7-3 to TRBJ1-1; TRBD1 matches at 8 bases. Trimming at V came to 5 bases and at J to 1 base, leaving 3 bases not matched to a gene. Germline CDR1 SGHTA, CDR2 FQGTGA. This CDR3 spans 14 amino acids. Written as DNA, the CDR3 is TGTGCCAGCAGCGCGACAGGGGAGAACACTGAAGCTTTCTTT. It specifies CASSATGENTEAFF. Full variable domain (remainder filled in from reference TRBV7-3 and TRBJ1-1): GAGVSQTPSNKVTEKGKYVELRCDPISGHTALYWYRQSLGQGPEFLIYFQGTGAADDSGLPNDRFFAVRPEGSVSTLKIQRTERGDSAVYLCASSATGENTEAFFGQGTRLTVV.

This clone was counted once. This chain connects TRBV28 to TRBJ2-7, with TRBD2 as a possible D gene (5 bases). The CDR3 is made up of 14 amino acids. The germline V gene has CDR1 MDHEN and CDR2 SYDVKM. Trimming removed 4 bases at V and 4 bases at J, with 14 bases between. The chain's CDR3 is CASSSGLPPYEQYF. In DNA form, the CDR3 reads TGTGCCAGCAGTTCAGGACTCCCCCCTTACGAGCAGTACTTC.

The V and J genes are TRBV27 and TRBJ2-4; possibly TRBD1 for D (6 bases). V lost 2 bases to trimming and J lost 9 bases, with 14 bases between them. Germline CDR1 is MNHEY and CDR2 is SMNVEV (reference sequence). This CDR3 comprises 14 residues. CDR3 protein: CASSLRDTHFIQYF. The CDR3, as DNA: TGTGCCAGCAGTTTAAGGGACACCCATTTCATTCAGTACTTC.

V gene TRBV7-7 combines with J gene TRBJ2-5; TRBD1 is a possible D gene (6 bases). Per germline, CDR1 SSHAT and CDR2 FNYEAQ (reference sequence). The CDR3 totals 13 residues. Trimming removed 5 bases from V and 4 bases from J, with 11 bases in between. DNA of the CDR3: TGTGCCAGCAGCACGGACAGTTTAGAGACCCAGTACTTC. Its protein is CASSTDSLETQYF.

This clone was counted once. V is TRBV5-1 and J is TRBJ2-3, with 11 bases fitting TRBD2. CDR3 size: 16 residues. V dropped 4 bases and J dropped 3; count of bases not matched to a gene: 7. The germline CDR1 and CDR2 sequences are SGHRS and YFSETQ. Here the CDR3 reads CASSVSGGAGTDTQYF. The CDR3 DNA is TGCGCCAGCAGCGTTAGCGGGGGGGCCGGGACAGATACGCAGTATTTT.

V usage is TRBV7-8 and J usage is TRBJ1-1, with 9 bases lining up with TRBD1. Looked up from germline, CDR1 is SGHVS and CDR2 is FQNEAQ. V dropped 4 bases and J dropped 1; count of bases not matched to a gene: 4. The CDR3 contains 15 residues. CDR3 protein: CASSWGQGANTEAFF. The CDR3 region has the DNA TGTGCCAGCAGCTGGGGACAGGGCGCGAACACTGAAGCTTTCTTT.

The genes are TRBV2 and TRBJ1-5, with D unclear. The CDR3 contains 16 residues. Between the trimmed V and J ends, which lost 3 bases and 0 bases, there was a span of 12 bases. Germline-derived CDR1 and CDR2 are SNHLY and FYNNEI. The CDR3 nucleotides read TGTGCCAGCAGTGAGGGCCGTGATTTTAGCAATCAGCCCCAGCATTTT. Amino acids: CASSEGRDFSNQPQHF. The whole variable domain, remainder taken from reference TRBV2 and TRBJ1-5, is EPEVTQTPSHQVTQMGQEVILRCVPISNHLYFYWYRQILGQKVEFLVSFYNNEISEKSEIFDDQFSVERPDGSNFTLKIRSTKLEDSAMYFCASSEGRDFSNQPQHFGDGTRLSIL.

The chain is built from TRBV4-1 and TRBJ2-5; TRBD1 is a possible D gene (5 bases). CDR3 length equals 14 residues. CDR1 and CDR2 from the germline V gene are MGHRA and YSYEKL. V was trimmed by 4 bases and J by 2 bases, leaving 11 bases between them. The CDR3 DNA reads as TGCGCCAGCAGCCCGGTGGGGCGGCAAGAGACCCAGTACTTC. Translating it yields CASSPVGRQETQYF.

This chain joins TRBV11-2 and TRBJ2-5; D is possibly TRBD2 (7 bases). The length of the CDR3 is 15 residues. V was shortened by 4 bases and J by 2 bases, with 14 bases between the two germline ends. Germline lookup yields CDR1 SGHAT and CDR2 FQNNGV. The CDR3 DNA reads TGTGCCAGCAGCTGGGGAGGGACAACACAAGAGACCCAGTACTTC. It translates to CASSWGGTTQETQYF.